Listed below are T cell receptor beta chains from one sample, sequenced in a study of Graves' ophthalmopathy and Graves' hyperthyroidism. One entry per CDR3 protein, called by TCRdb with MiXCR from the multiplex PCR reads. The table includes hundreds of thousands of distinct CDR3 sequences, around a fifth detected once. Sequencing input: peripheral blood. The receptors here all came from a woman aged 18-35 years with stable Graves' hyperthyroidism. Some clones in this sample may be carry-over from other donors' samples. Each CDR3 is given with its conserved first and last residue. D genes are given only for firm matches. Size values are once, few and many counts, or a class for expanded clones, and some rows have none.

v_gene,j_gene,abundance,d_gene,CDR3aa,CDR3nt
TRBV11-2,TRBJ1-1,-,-,CASSLVVVPVGGTEAFF,TGTGCCAGCAGCTTAGTTGTGGTTCCCGTGGGGGGCACTGAAGCTTTCTTT
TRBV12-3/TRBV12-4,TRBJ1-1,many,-,CASSLGGSDTEAFF,TGTGCCAGCAGTTTGGGGGGGTCGGACACTGAAGCTTTCTTT
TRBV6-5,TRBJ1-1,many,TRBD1,CASSYSGQGARNTEAFF,TGTGCCAGCAGTTACTCGGGACAGGGGGCTCGGAACACTGAAGCTTTCTTT
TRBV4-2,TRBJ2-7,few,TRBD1,CASSHTGGQRAYEQYF,TGTGCCAGCAGCCATACAGGGGGACAGAGAGCCTACGAGCAGTACTTC
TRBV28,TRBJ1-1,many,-,CASSFLAPRRGLSEAFF,TGTGCCAGCAGTTTTCTCGCCCCTCGCCGGGGGCTAAGTGAAGCTTTCTTT
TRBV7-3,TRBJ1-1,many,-,CASSFGQGGTEAFF,TGTGCCAGCAGCTTTGGGCAGGGTGGGACTGAAGCTTTCTTT
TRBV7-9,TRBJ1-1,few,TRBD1,CASSPDRDMNTEAFF,TGTGCCAGCAGCCCCGACAGGGACATGAACACTGAAGCTTTCTTT
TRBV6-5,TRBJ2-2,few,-,CASSYDGQNTGELFF,TGTGCCAGCAGTTACGATGGACAGAACACCGGGGAGCTGTTTTTT
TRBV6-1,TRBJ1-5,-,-,CASNLSGPQPQHF,TGTGCCAGCAATCTCTCAGGTCCACAGCCCCAGCATTTT
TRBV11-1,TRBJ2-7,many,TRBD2,CASSSSGRQSPSYEQYF,TGTGCCAGCAGCTCTAGCGGGAGGCAGTCCCCATCCTACGAGCAGTACTTC
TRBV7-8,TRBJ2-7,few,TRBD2,CASSLGPSGSHPGEQYF,TGTGCCAGCAGCTTAGGGCCTAGCGGGAGCCATCCAGGCGAGCAGTACTTC
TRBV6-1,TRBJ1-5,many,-,CASSETGAHQPQHF,TGTGCCAGCAGTGAGACAGGAGCCCATCAGCCCCAGCATTTT
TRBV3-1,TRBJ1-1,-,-,CASSQVGGAEAFF,TGTGCCAGCAGCCAAGTCGGGGGGGCTGAAGCTTTCTTT
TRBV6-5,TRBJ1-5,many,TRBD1,CASSSEGTALNQPQHF,TGTGCCAGCAGTTCGGAAGGGACAGCACTCAATCAGCCCCAGCATTTT
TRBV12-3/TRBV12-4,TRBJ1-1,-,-,CASSEAPWAFF,TGTGCCAGCAGTGAAGCGCCCTGGGCTTTCTTT
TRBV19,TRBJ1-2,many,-,CASSIDLQGGYTF,TGTGCCAGTAGTATAGATCTACAGGGTGGCTACACCTTC
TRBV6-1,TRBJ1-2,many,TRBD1,CASSVTKTGNYGYTF,TGTGCCAGCAGTGTCACCAAGACAGGGAACTATGGCTACACCTTC
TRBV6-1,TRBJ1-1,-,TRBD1,CASSNLRDRDQSTEAFF,TGTGCCAGCTCCAACCTCCGGGACAGGGATCAGAGCACTGAAGCTTTCTTT
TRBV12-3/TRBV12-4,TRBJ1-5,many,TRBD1,CASRKGQVINQPQHF,TGTGCCAGCAGAAAGGGACAGGTGATCAATCAGCCCCAGCATTTT
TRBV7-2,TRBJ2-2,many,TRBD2,CASTGLVNTGELFF,TGTGCCAGCACAGGACTAGTTAACACCGGGGAGCTGTTTTTT
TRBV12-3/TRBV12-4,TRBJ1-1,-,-,CARIKWARAFF,TGTGCCAGAATCAAGTGGGCGCGGGCTTTCTTT
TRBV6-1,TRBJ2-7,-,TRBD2,CASAGLAHEQYF,TGTGCCAGCGCGGGACTAGCCCACGAGCAGTACTTC
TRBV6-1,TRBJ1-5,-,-,CASSVKGGQRNQPQHF,TGTGCCAGCAGTGTCAAAGGCGGACAGAGGAATCAGCCCCAGCATTTT
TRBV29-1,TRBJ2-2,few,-,CSAQGGASSGELFF,TGCAGCGCCCAAGGGGGGGCTTCGTCCGGGGAGCTGTTTTTT
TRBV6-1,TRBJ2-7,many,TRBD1,CASSAPGQGSYEQYF,TGTGCCAGCAGTGCCCCGGGACAGGGATCCTACGAGCAGTACTTC
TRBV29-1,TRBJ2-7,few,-,CSVIPRDPYERYF,TGCAGCGTTATCCCCAGGGACCCCTACGAGCGGTACTTC
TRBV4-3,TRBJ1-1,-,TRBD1,CASSQGSQGARAFF,TGCGCCAGCAGCCAAGGATCGCAGGGGGCGCGGGCTTTCTTT
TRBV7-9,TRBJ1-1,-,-,CASSLAVQGNTEAFF,TGTGCCAGCAGCCTCGCGGTCCAAGGTAACACTGAAGCTTTCTTT
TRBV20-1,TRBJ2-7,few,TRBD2,CSARGISGGISYEQYF,TGCAGTGCTAGGGGTATAAGCGGGGGCATCTCCTACGAGCAGTACTTC
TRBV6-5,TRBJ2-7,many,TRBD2,CASSYPLAVVTYEQYF,TGTGCCAGCAGTTACCCTCTAGCGGTGGTTACCTACGAGCAGTACTTC
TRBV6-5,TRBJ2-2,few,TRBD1,CASSYDRDGTGELFF,TGTGCCAGCAGTTACGACAGGGATGGCACCGGGGAGCTGTTTTTT
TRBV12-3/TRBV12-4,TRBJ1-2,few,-,CASSLVAGSRGYTF,TGTGCCAGCAGTTTAGTGGCGGGAAGTCGTGGCTACACCTTC
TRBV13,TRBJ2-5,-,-,CASSRGNQYQETQYF,TGTGCCAGCAGCCGCGGGAACCAGTACCAAGAGACCCAGTACTTC
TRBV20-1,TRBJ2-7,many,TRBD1,CSAIRGLGNEQYF,TGCAGTGCTATTAGGGGGCTAGGTAACGAGCAGTACTTC
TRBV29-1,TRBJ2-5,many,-,CSVRDGWYQETQYF,TGCAGCGTTCGGGACGGTTGGTACCAAGAGACCCAGTACTTC
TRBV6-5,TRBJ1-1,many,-,CASSYSTRDTEAFF,TGTGCCAGCAGTTACTCGACCAGAGACACTGAAGCTTTCTTT
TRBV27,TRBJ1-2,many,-,CASSFTTGSPYGYTF,TGTGCCAGCAGTTTCACTACAGGGTCCCCCTATGGCTACACCTTC
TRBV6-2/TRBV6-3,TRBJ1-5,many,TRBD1,CASRHRDRDNQPQHF,TGTGCCAGCAGACATCGGGACAGAGACAATCAGCCCCAGCATTTT
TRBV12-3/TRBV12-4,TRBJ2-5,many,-,CASSSMTGRATQETQYF,TGTGCCAGCAGTTCAATGACAGGCCGGGCCACCCAAGAGACCCAGTACTTC